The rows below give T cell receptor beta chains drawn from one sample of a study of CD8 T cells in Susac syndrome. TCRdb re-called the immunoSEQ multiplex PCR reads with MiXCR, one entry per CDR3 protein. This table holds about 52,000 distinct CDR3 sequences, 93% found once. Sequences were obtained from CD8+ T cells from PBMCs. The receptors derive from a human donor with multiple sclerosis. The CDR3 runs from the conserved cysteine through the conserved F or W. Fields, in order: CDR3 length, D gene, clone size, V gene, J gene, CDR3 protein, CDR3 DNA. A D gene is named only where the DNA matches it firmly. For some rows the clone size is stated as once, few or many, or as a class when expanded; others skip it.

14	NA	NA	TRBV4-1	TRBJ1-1	CASSHRQENTEAFF	TGCGCCAGCAGCCACAGACAGGAGAACACTGAAGCTTTCTTT
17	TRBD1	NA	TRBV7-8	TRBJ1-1	CASSLTRTGGRDTEAFF	TGTGCCAGCAGCTTAACCAGGACAGGGGGTCGGGACACTGAAGCTTTCTTT
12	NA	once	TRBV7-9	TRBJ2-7	CASSSRIYEQYF	TGTGCCAGCAGCTCCCGGATATACGAGCAGTACTTC
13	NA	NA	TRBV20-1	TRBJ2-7	CSAREIRDYEQYF	TGCAGTGCTAGAGAAATCAGGGACTACGAGCAGTACTTC
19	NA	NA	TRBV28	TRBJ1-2	CASSLFRIQAAYLKIGYTF	TGTGCCAGCAGTTTATTTCGGATTCAGGCGGCGTACTTGAAGATTGGCTACACCTTC
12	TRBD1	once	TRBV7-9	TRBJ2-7	CASSAGQGEQYF	TGTGCCAGCAGCGCCGGACAGGGCGAGCAGTACTTC
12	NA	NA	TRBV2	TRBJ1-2	CAIQRGAGGYTF	TGTGCCATCCAAAGAGGGGCGGGCGGCTACACCTTC
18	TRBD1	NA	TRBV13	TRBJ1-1	CASSFTTGGGFSNTEAFF	TGTGCCAGCAGCTTTACCACAGGGGGCGGCTTTTCGAACACTGAAGCTTTCTTT
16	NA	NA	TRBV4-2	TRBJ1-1	CASSQDFWLGYTEAFF	TGTGCCAGCAGCCAAGATTTCTGGTTGGGGTACACTGAAGCTTTCTTT
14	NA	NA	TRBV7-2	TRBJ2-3	CASSLSRLTDTQYF	TGTGCCAGCAGCTTAAGCCGGTTAACAGATACGCAGTATTTT
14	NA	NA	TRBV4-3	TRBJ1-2	CASSEWKGPYGYTF	TGCGCCAGCAGCGAGTGGAAGGGGCCCTATGGCTACACCTTC
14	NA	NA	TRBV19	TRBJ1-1	CASSIGPMNTEAFF	TGTGCCAGTAGTATCGGCCCCATGAACACTGAAGCTTTCTTT
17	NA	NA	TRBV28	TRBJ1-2	CASSFVRVNGGGRGYTF	TGTGCCAGCAGTTTTGTCAGGGTGAACGGGGGGGGACGGGGCTACACCTTC
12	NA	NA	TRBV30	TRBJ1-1	CAWSYVNTEAFF	TGTGCCTGGAGCTATGTGAACACTGAAGCTTTCTTT
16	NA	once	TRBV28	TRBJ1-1	CASSSLKETGNTEAFF	TGTGCCAGCAGTTCCCTAAAAGAGACGGGGAACACTGAAGCTTTCTTT
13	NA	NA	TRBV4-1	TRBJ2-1	CASSRTEYNEQFF	TGCGCCAGCAGCCGTACAGAATACAATGAGCAGTTCTTC
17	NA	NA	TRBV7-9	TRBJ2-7	CASSPPFGRDNSYEQYF	TGTGCCAGCAGCCCTCCCTTTGGCAGGGACAACTCCTACGAGCAGTACTTC
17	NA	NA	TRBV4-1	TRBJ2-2	CASSQGVGLPGTGELFF	TGCGCCAGCAGCCAAGGGGTGGGTTTACCGGGCACCGGGGAGCTGTTTTTT
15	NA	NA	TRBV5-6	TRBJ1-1	CASSLVGKFRTEAFF	TGTGCCAGCAGCTTAGTCGGGAAATTTAGGACTGAAGCTTTCTTT
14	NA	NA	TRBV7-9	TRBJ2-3	CASSLDKFTDTQYF	TGTGCCAGCAGCTTAGACAAGTTCACAGATACGCAGTATTTT
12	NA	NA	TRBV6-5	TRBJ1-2	CASSYGKEGYTF	TGTGCCAGCAGTTACGGGAAGGAGGGCTACACCTTC
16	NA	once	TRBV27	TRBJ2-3	CASSLSIAAPTDTQYF	TGTGCCAGCAGTTTATCGATCGCAGCCCCCACAGATACGCAGTATTTT
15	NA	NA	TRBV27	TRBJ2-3	CASRLLSSGTDTQYF	TGTGCCAGCAGATTACTTAGCTCAGGCACAGATACGCAGTATTTT
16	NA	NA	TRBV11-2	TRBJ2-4	CASSHLWGGAENIQYF	TGTGCCAGCAGCCATCTCTGGGGGGGGGCGGAAAACATTCAGTACTTC
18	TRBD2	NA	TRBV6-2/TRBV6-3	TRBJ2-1	CASSYTQTSGGSYNEQFF	TGTGCCAGCAGTTACACGCAAACTAGCGGGGGCTCCTACAATGAGCAGTTCTTC
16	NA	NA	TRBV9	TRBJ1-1	CASSVGWGPENTEAFF	TGTGCCAGCAGCGTAGGGTGGGGGCCCGAGAACACTGAAGCTTTCTTT